Listed here are 12 T cell receptor beta chains from one sample, sequenced in a study of blood T cell repertoires in COVID-19. Profiled with immunoSEQ multiplex PCR; TCRdb holds only in-frame clones, not every one. Among a few hundred thousand clones listed, 88% were seen once. The sequencing sample was made of PBMCs or T cells enriched from blood (not recorded which). The receptors were gathered from a young woman who had recovered from COVID-19.

The CDR3: CASSSGQGPVTLHF. The CDR3 nucleotides are TGTGCCAGCAGTTCGGGGCAGGGGCCGGTCACCCTCCACTTT. The chain carries TRBV28 and TRBJ1-6; D might be TRBD1 (6 bases). Deletions cut 4 bases from V and 14 bases from J, with 18 bases between. Germline-derived CDR1 and CDR2 are MDHEN and SYDVKM. The CDR3 contains 14 residues. Combining the CDR3 with reference TRBV28 and TRBJ1-6 gives the whole variable domain DVKVTQSSRYLVKRTGEKVFLECVQDMDHENMFWYRQDPGLGLRLIYFSYDVKMKEKGDIPEGYSVSREKKERFSLILESASTNQTSMYLCASSSGQGPVTLHFGNGTRLTVT.

The chain couples TRBV27 to TRBJ2-2, with TRBD2 identical over 9 bases. With 5 bases clipped from V and 1 base from J, the junction kept 5 bases outside the gene matches. CDR3 length equals 16 residues. Germline V lookup: CDR1 MNHEY, CDR2 SMNVEV (reference sequence). This CDR3 is CASSRLAGMNTGELFF. CDR3 nucleotides: TGTGCCAGCAGTAGGCTAGCGGGGATGAACACCGGGGAGCTGTTTTTT.

The gene calls are TRBV11-3 and TRBJ2-3, with D tentatively TRBD1 (6 bases). V dropped 1 base and J dropped 3 bases, with 17 bases sitting between them. The CDR3 has 17 amino acids. Germline values: CDR1 SGHNT, CDR2 YENEEA. CDR3 DNA: TGTGCCAGCAGCTTAGGGCTAACAACAGGGTCTACAGATACGCAGTATTTT. This encodes CASSLGLTTGSTDTQYF.

The chain is built from TRBV4-1 and TRBJ1-5; D is possibly TRBD1 (5 bases). The V gene lost 0 bases and the J gene lost 2 bases, with 14 bases spanning the gap. CDR3 length equals 17 residues. CDR1 and CDR2 (germline): MGHRA, YSYEKL. CDR3 nucleotide sequence: TGCGCCAGCAGCCAAGATCGGGGGGAAAGGGGCAATCAGCCCCAGCATTTT. Translated, it gives CASSQDRGERGNQPQHF.

This rearrangement joins TRBV7-2 to TRBJ1-4; D is ambiguous. CDR1 and CDR2 from the germline V gene are SGHTA and FQGNSA. The CDR3 covers 13 residues. The germline V and J ends were trimmed by 1 base and 5 bases, with 5 bases remaining between them. The CDR3: CASSLGRNEKLFF. In DNA, the CDR3 is TGTGCCAGCAGCTTAGGGCGGAATGAAAAACTGTTTTTT.

The J gene is TRBJ2-5, the V gene TRBV2; maybe TRBD1 (5 bases). The V end lost 8 bases, the J end lost 4 bases, and 8 bases lay between the germline ends. CDR1 SNHLY and CDR2 FYNNEI come from the germline V gene. The CDR3 covers 11 residues. The CDR3 is CASRQLETQYF. CDR3 DNA: TGTGCCAGCCGACAGTTAGAGACCCAGTACTTC.

The chain is built from TRBV9 and TRBJ1-1, with TRBD1 as a possible D gene (6 bases). V lost 3 bases, J lost 4 bases, and 10 bases lay in between. The CDR3 consists of 13 residues. Germline lookup yields CDR1 SGDLS and CDR2 YYNGEE. The CDR3 DNA is TGTGCCAGCAGCGCACAGGGCGGCACTGAAGCTTTCTTT. Translation gives CASSAQGGTEAFF.

V is TRBV5-6 and J is TRBJ2-5; 7 bases map to TRBD1. Trimming removed 2 bases from V and 1 base from J; junction bases left unmatched: 14. CDR1 is SGHDT, CDR2 YYEEEE, per germline. The CDR3 runs to 18 residues. The CDR3 protein is CASSFNYRGLDSQETQYF. The DNA for the CDR3 is TGTGCCAGCAGCTTTAACTATAGGGGGCTCGACAGCCAAGAGACCCAGTACTTC.

This chain connects TRBV3-1 (or the pseudogene TRBV3-2) to TRBJ2-1; 14 bases agree with TRBD2. Germline loops: CDR1 LGHDT, CDR2 YNNKEL (reference sequence). This CDR3 has 16 amino acids. V shed 1 base and J 7 bases; nucleotides not matched to a gene: 3. CDR3 residues: CASSQGLAGGGNEQFF. CDR3 sequence (DNA): TGTGCCAGCAGCCAAGGACTAGCGGGGGGGGGAAATGAGCAGTTCTTC.

V and J are TRBV6-5 and TRBJ2-2; perhaps TRBD2 as D (6 bases). V dropped 7 bases and J dropped 0 bases, with 12 bases sitting between them. Germline V CDR1 and CDR2: MNHEY, SVGAGI. The CDR3 sequence is 15 residues long. CDR3 sequence: CASKGTFANTGELFF. DNA for the CDR3: TGTGCCAGCAAAGGGACTTTCGCGAACACCGGGGAGCTGTTTTTT.

This chain links TRBV3-1 (or the pseudogene TRBV3-2) with TRBJ2-1, with 8 bases identical to TRBD2. CDR3 size: 14 residues. The germline V gene encodes CDR1 LGHDT and CDR2 YNNKEL (reference sequence). Trimming at V came to 6 bases and at J to 5 bases, leaving 6 bases not matched to a gene. CDR3 amino acids: CASRLSGENNEQFF. The CDR3 coding sequence is TGTGCCAGCAGACTTAGCGGGGAAAACAATGAGCAGTTCTTC.

As to this clone: A read error may explain this, as a much larger clone is one base away. Other DNA variants within this sample encode the same CDR3. The rearrangement links TRBV11-1 to TRBJ2-6; D remains ambiguous. This CDR3 region has 15 residues. Trimming stripped 1 base from V and 0 bases from J, with 4 bases between. The germline gives CDR1 SGHAT, CDR2 FQDESV (reference sequence). The CDR3 bases are TGTGCCAGCAGCTTAGGACACTCTGGGGCCAACGTCCTGACTTTC. It yields the protein CASSLGHSGANVLTF.